The rows below give T cell receptor beta chains drawn from one sample of a study of control samples from healthy donors and cancer patients. Here immunoSEQ multiplex PCR was the method, and the copy in TCRdb shows in-frame clones only, minus some. The repertoire holds about 170,000 clones, with just over 90% as singletons. Sequencing was done on a sample of blood. The receptor set was obtained from a woman aged 55-75 years in good health. Both conserved end residues are part of each CDR3. A D gene is named only where the DNA matches it firmly. For some rows the clone size is stated as once, few or many, or as a class when expanded; others skip it.

clone size,D gene,V gene,J gene,CDR3 protein,CDR3 DNA
NA,NA,TRBV14,TRBJ1-6,CASSQVGGSYNSPLHF,TGTGCCAGCAGCCAAGTAGGGGGCTCCTATAATTCACCCCTCCACTTT
NA,TRBD2,TRBV5-6,TRBJ2-5,CASSSTFAGERKLETQYF,TGTGCCAGCAGTTCGACTTTTGCGGGGGAGCGAAAATTAGAGACCCAGTACTTC
NA,NA,TRBV27,TRBJ2-4,CASSLRRGASVKNIQYF,TGTGCCAGCAGTTTACGGAGGGGGGCTTCGGTCAAAAACATTCAGTACTTC
NA,NA,TRBV6-5,TRBJ1-2,CASSMSTYGYTF,TGTGCCAGCAGTATGAGTACCTATGGCTACACCTTC
NA,TRBD1,TRBV2,TRBJ1-5,CASTGTAKKPQHF,TGTGCCAGCACCGGGACAGCGAAAAAGCCCCAGCATTTT
once,NA,TRBV6-2/TRBV6-3,TRBJ2-5,CASSEQGQETQYF,TGTGCCAGCAGCGAACAGGGTCAAGAGACCCAGTACTTC
NA,NA,TRBV11-3,TRBJ2-1,CARTFRGSPEDEQFF,TGTGCCAGAACCTTCCGGGGTTCCCCTGAGGATGAGCAGTTCTTC
NA,TRBD1,TRBV6-5,TRBJ1-1,CASSYQGVNTEAFF,TGTGCCAGCAGTTACCAGGGGGTGAACACTGAAGCTTTCTTT
NA,TRBD1,TRBV18,TRBJ1-2,CASSPMDRVHGYTF,TGTGCCAGCTCACCAATGGACAGGGTCCATGGCTACACCTTC
NA,NA,TRBV6-2/TRBV6-3,TRBJ2-7,CASSHEAIGQYF,TGTGCCAGCAGCCACGAGGCTATCGGGCAGTACTTC
once,TRBD1,TRBV6-2/TRBV6-3,TRBJ1-3,CASSSGQGLGNTIYF,TGTGCCAGCAGCTCGGGACAGGGGCTTGGAAACACCATATATTTT
NA,TRBD2,TRBV4-2,TRBJ2-5,CASSQEWPSGGAGGTQYF,TGTGCCAGCAGCCAAGAATGGCCTAGCGGGGGGGCCGGTGGGACCCAGTACTTC
NA,NA,TRBV2,TRBJ2-1,CASTEDNEQFF,TGTGCCAGCACGGAGGACAATGAGCAGTTCTTC
once,TRBD1,TRBV9,TRBJ1-1,CASSIQTGGTEAFF,TGTGCCAGCAGCATACAGACAGGGGGCACTGAAGCTTTCTTT
NA,TRBD2,TRBV4-3,TRBJ2-3,CASSDLAGGLGDTQYF,TGCGCCAGCAGCGACCTAGCGGGGGGGTTGGGGGATACGCAGTATTTT
NA,TRBD1,TRBV18,TRBJ2-7,CASSPTGSVRSIQYF,TGTGCCAGCTCACCGACAGGGTCAGTTCGGTCGATCCAGTACTTC
once,NA,TRBV9,TRBJ1-3,CASSLRDRDSGNTIYF,TGTGCCAGCAGCCTTCGCGACCGAGACTCTGGAAACACCATATATTTT
NA,NA,TRBV27,TRBJ2-3,CASSLFFGERVDTQYF,TGTGCCAGCAGTTTATTTTTTGGTGAGAGAGTCGATACGCAGTATTTT
NA,TRBD1,TRBV10-3,TRBJ1-6,CAISTTGNDSPLHF,TGTGCCATCAGCACGACAGGGAACGATTCACCCCTCCACTTT
NA,TRBD2,TRBV9,TRBJ2-5,CASSVGRLAGGRWETQYF,TGTGCCAGCAGCGTAGGGAGGCTAGCGGGGGGCCGATGGGAGACCCAGTACTTC
NA,NA,TRBV19,TRBJ2-2,CASSLIGGELFF,TGTGCCAGTAGCTTAATTGGGGGGGAGCTGTTTTTT
NA,NA,TRBV5-6,TRBJ1-2,CASSLGSAGKLSGYTF,TGTGCCAGCAGCTTGGGTTCGGCAGGGAAGTTATCTGGCTACACCTTC
few,NA,TRBV3-1/TRBV3-2,TRBJ2-1,CASSQDPRDRNEQFF,TGTGCCAGCAGCCAAGACCCAAGGGATCGGAATGAGCAGTTCTTC
NA,TRBD2,TRBV6-5,TRBJ2-5,CASSRLGLALETQYF,TGTGCCAGCAGTCGCCTGGGACTAGCTTTAGAGACCCAGTACTTC
NA,TRBD2,TRBV29-1,TRBJ2-1,CSVTLAGAYNEQFF,TGCAGCGTCACACTAGCGGGGGCCTACAATGAGCAGTTCTTC
NA,NA,TRBV4-2,TRBJ2-3,CASSQEGSYTQYF,TGTGCCAGCAGCCAAGAAGGGTCCTATACGCAGTATTTT
NA,TRBD1,TRBV18,TRBJ1-6,CASSPRGGGQDNSPLHF,TGTGCCAGCTCACCGCGAGGAGGGGGCCAGGATAATTCACCCCTCCACTTT
NA,NA,TRBV19,TRBJ1-1,CASSMGRNTEAFF,TGTGCCAGTAGTATGGGTAGGAACACTGAAGCTTTCTTT
NA,NA,TRBV21-1,TRBJ1-5,CARLYSNQPQHF,TGTGCCAGACTCTATAGCAATCAGCCCCAGCATTTT
NA,NA,TRBV27,TRBJ1-1,CASSLHREEAFF,TGTGCCAGCAGTTTACACAGGGAAGAAGCTTTCTTT
NA,NA,TRBV6-2/TRBV6-3,TRBJ1-1,CASSYTATEMNTEAFF,TGTGCCAGCAGTTACACCGCGACAGAAATGAACACTGAAGCTTTCTTT
NA,NA,TRBV18,TRBJ2-5,CASSPGETQYF,TGTGCCAGCTCCCCGGGGGAGACCCAGTACTTC
NA,NA,TRBV28,TRBJ1-2,CASSRPQGPYGYTF,TGTGCCAGCTCCCGACCCCAGGGTCCCTATGGCTACACCTTC